This T cell receptor beta chain came from a study of monozygotic twins with inflammatory bowel disease. No T cells were sorted before total RNA was taken from whole blood. This CDR3 contains 14 residues. Germline loops: CDR1 LGHDT, CDR2 YNNKEL (reference sequence). Each UMI harboured a 6-nucleotide sample barcode and was appended via template switching. TCRdb reprocessed the 5' RACE reads and stores each CDR3 protein as one record, lacking DNA. Found here are approximately 330,000 distinct CDR3 sequences; the top ten clones hold 2% to 2.5%. The chain uses TRBV3-1 and TRBJ2-7; checking the TCRdb D call of TRBD1 is not possible without DNA. The clonotype originates from a human donor with ulcerative colitis or Crohn's disease, or a healthy co-twin of an affected twin (not recorded which). Sequencing was performed on blood. CDR3 in amino acids: CASSHSGKGYEQYF.